A selection of T cell receptor beta chains follows, all from one sample in a study of blood T cell repertoires in COVID-19. Profiled with immunoSEQ multiplex PCR; TCRdb holds only in-frame clones, not every one. The repertoire holds around 250,000 clones, with approximately 82% as singletons. Sequenced sample: peripheral blood. These receptors all come from a woman of 80 years or more with acute or convalescent COVID-19. Both conserved end residues are part of each CDR3. A D gene is named only where the DNA matches it firmly. Expanded clones are given a class, and other clones once, few, many or no size at all.

d_gene: NA; v_gene: TRBV5-6; abundance: NA; j_gene: TRBJ1-3; CDR3nt: TGTGCCAGCAGCTTGAAAGGACTGATATCTGGAAACACCATATATTTT; CDR3aa: CASSLKGLISGNTIYF
d_gene: TRBD2; v_gene: TRBV5-1; abundance: many; j_gene: TRBJ2-2; CDR3nt: TGCGCCAGCAGCTTTACTAGCGGAGGAAGAGCCGGGGAGCTGTTTTTT; CDR3aa: CASSFTSGGRAGELFF
d_gene: TRBD2; v_gene: TRBV4-2; abundance: few; j_gene: TRBJ2-1; CDR3nt: TGTGCCAGCTCCGAAGTTAGCGGGAGCTCGCCTGAGCAGTTCTTC; CDR3aa: CASSEVSGSSPEQFF
d_gene: TRBD1; v_gene: TRBV18; abundance: NA; j_gene: TRBJ2-3; CDR3nt: TGTGCCAGCTCACTTGGTCAGGGGGCAGATACGCAGTATTTT; CDR3aa: CASSLGQGADTQYF
d_gene: TRBD1; v_gene: TRBV18; abundance: NA; j_gene: TRBJ1-4; CDR3nt: TGTGCCAGCTCGGGACAGGACCCAACTAATGAAAAACTGTTTTTT; CDR3aa: CASSGQDPTNEKLFF
d_gene: NA; v_gene: TRBV28; abundance: NA; j_gene: TRBJ2-1; CDR3nt: TGTGCCAGCAGTTTAGTCAGCTACAATGAGCAGTTCTTC; CDR3aa: CASSLVSYNEQFF
d_gene: NA; v_gene: TRBV7-2; abundance: few; j_gene: TRBJ1-1; CDR3nt: TGTGCCAGCAGCTTAGCGGGCTACACTGAAGCTTTCTTT; CDR3aa: CASSLAGYTEAFF
d_gene: NA; v_gene: TRBV6-5; abundance: NA; j_gene: TRBJ1-1; CDR3nt: TGTGCCAGCAGTTACACATCCATACAGGGAGAAGCTTTCTTT; CDR3aa: CASSYTSIQGEAFF
d_gene: TRBD2; v_gene: TRBV6-2/TRBV6-3; abundance: many; j_gene: TRBJ2-1; CDR3nt: TGTGCCAGCAGCCCACGGGGCGGGGGGGCCGATGAGCAGTTCTTC; CDR3aa: CASSPRGGGADEQFF
d_gene: NA; v_gene: TRBV5-1; abundance: NA; j_gene: TRBJ2-1; CDR3nt: TGCGCCAGCAGCTTGGATCCGGGACATAAGTTCTTC; CDR3aa: CASSLDPGHKFF
d_gene: NA; v_gene: TRBV6-2/TRBV6-3; abundance: NA; j_gene: TRBJ2-1; CDR3nt: TGTGCCAGCAGTTACAAGGCCGGGACTCCACTGGATGAGCAGTTCTTC; CDR3aa: CASSYKAGTPLDEQFF
d_gene: TRBD1; v_gene: TRBV6-5; abundance: NA; j_gene: TRBJ2-1; CDR3nt: TGTGCCAGCAGACTCGGGGGACAGGGACTAAAGCAGTTCTTC; CDR3aa: CASRLGGQGLKQFF
d_gene: NA; v_gene: TRBV19; abundance: NA; j_gene: TRBJ1-3; CDR3nt: TGTGCCAGTAGTACCTTCGGGACTGGAAACACCATATATTTT; CDR3aa: CASSTFGTGNTIYF
d_gene: NA; v_gene: TRBV19; abundance: NA; j_gene: TRBJ1-2; CDR3nt: TGTGCCAGTAGTCGAAACCCCAGGGAAGATGGCTACACCTTC; CDR3aa: CASSRNPREDGYTF
d_gene: NA; v_gene: TRBV2; abundance: NA; j_gene: TRBJ1-2; CDR3nt: TGTGCCAGCAGTCAGGGCAACTTAGCTAACTATGGCTACACCTTC; CDR3aa: CASSQGNLANYGYTF
d_gene: NA; v_gene: TRBV28; abundance: once; j_gene: TRBJ1-3; CDR3nt: TGTGCCAGCAGTTCCGACACCATCTCTGGAAACACCATATATTTT; CDR3aa: CASSSDTISGNTIYF
d_gene: TRBD2; v_gene: TRBV6-4; abundance: NA; j_gene: TRBJ2-1; CDR3nt: TGTGCCAGCAGTCACTCAGCGGGAGACTACAATGAGCAGTTCTTC; CDR3aa: CASSHSAGDYNEQFF
d_gene: NA; v_gene: TRBV3-1/TRBV3-2; abundance: NA; j_gene: TRBJ2-2; CDR3nt: TGTGCCAGCAGCCAGTTTCCAGGGGTGGCCGGGGAGCTGTTTTTT; CDR3aa: CASSQFPGVAGELFF
d_gene: TRBD2; v_gene: TRBV11-2; abundance: NA; j_gene: TRBJ2-2; CDR3nt: TGTGCCAGCAGCCACGGACTAGTTATGAACACCGGGGAGCTGTTTTTT; CDR3aa: CASSHGLVMNTGELFF
d_gene: TRBD1; v_gene: TRBV6-5; abundance: NA; j_gene: TRBJ1-2; CDR3nt: TGTGCCAGCACCCCGACAGGGTCCTATGGCTACACCTTC; CDR3aa: CASTPTGSYGYTF
d_gene: TRBD1; v_gene: TRBV11-1; abundance: NA; j_gene: TRBJ2-1; CDR3nt: TGTGCCAGCAGCTTAGAGGGGGCCGCCTACAATGAGCAGTTCTTC; CDR3aa: CASSLEGAAYNEQFF